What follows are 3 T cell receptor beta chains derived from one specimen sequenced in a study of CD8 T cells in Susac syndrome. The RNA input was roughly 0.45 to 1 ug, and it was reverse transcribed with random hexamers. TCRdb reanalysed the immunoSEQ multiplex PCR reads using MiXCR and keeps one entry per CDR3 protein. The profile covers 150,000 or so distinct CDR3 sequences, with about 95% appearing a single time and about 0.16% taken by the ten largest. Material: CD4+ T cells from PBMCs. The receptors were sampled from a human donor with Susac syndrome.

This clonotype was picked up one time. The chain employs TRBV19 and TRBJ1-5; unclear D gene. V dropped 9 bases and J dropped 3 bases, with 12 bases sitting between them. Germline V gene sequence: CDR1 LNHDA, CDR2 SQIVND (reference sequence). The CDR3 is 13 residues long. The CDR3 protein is CASNHRDNQPQHF. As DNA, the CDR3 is TGTGCCAGCAACCACAGAGACAATCAGCCCCAGCATTTT.

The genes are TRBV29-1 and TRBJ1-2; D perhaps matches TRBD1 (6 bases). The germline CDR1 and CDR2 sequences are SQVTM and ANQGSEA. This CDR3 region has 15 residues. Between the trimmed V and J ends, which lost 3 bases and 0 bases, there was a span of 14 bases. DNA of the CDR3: TGCAGCGTTGACGTCAGGGGCACTACTAACTATGGCTACACCTTC. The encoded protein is CSVDVRGTTNYGYTF.

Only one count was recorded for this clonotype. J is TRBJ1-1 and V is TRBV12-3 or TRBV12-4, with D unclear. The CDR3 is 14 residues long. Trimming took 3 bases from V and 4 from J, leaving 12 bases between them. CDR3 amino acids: CASSLEGGPTEAFF. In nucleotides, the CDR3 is TGTGCCAGCAGTTTGGAGGGAGGCCCCACTGAAGCTTTCTTT.